The entry below gives a single T cell receptor beta chain sequence along with its context. Sequencing used immunoSEQ multiplex PCR; TCRdb keeps in-frame clones, though not all of them. Of approximately 130,000 clones detected, roughly 84% appear once; the ten largest clones hold 3% to 4%. The trim removed 7 bases at V and 6 bases at J, leaving 16 bases unmatched. CDR3 length equals 16 residues. Per the germline V gene, CDR1 is MDHEN and CDR2 is SYDVKM. This sample stems from a study of cytotoxic CD8 clonotypes in ibrutinib-treated CLL. This clonotype was sampled from a human donor with chronic lymphocytic leukemia. The V gene is TRBV28, the J gene TRBJ2-7; 9 nucleotides match TRBD1. The input for sequencing was PBMCs, taken after 24 months of ibrutinib treatment. The CDR3 DNA reads TGTGCCAGCACTCCGACAGAACAGGGGGCGCGAGGCGAGCAGTACTTC. The encoded protein is CASTPTEQGARGEQYF.